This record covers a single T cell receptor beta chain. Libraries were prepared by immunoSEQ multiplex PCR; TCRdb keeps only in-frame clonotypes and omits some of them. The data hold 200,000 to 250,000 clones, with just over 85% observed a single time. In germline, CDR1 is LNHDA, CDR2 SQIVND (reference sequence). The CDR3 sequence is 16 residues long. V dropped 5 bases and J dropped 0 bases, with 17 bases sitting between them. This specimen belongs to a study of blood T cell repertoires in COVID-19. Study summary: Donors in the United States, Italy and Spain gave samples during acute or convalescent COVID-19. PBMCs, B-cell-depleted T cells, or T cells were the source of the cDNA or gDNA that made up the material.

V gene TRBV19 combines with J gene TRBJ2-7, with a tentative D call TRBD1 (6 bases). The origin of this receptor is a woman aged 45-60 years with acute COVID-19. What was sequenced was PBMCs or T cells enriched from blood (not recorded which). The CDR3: CASSSRTAPSSYEQYF. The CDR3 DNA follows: TGTGCCAGTAGTTCCCGGACAGCCCCAAGCTCCTACGAGCAGTACTTC.